This T cell receptor (beta chain) was identified in a study of cytomegalovirus exposure and HLA in healthy donors. Study conclusions and caveats: It was about 150 TCR beta chains that were listed as cytomegalovirus-associated. It was found in a later analysis that first-cohort TCR clusters tended to co-occur in the 90 to 150 validation repertoires.

V was clipped by 5 bases and J by 6 bases, with 14 bases between them. Germline V CDR1 and CDR2: LNHDA, SQIVND (reference sequence). This CDR3 has 13 residues. The repertoire was sequenced with immunoSEQ multiplex PCR; TCRdb's copy has only in-frame clones and lacks some. Of hundreds of thousands of clones in the sample, around 88% are singletons; the top ten hold around 1.2%. This clone showed up just a few times. Its specificity is not known. The sequencing sample was made of PBMCs. The chain joins TRBV19 to TRBJ2-7, with TRBD1 as a possible D gene (5 bases). The sequence derives from a woman in her thirties in good health and CMV-seropositive. The DNA for the CDR3 is TGTGCCAGTAGTGCTCAGGGCAAGGGCGAGCAGTACTTC. Its protein is CASSAQGKGEQYF.